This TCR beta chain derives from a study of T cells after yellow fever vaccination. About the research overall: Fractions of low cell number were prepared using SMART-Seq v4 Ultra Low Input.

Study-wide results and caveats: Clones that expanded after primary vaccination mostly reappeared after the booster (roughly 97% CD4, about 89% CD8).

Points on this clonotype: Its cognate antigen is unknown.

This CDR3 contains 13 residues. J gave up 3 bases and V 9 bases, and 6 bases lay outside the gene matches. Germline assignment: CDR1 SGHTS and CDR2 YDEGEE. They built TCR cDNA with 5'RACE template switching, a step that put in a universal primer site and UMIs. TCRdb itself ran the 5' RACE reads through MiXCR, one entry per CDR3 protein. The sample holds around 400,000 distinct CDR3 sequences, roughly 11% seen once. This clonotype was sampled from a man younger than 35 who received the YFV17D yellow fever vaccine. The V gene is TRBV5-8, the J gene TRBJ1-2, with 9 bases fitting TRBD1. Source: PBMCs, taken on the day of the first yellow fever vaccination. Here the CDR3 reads CAMSRDRDYGYTF. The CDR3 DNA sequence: TGTGCCATGAGCCGGGACAGGGACTATGGCTACACCTTC.